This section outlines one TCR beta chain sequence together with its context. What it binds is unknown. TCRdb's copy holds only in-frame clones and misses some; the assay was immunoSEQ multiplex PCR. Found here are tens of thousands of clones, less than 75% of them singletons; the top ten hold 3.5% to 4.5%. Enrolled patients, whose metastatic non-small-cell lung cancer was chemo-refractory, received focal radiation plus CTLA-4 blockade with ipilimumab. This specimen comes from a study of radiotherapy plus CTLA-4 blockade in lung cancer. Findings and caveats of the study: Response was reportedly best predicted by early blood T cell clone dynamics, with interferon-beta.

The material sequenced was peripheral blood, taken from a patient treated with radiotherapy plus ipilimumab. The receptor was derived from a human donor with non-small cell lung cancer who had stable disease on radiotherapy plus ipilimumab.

CDR3 in amino acids: CASGEQGARAGYTF. CDR3 nucleotides: TGTGCCAGTGGAGAACAGGGGGCGAGAGCTGGCTACACCTTC. This chain uses TRBV19 with TRBJ1-2, with 9 nucleotides matching TRBD1. The CDR3 length is 14 residues. Losses at the gene ends were 8 bases for V and 7 bases for J; bases not matched to a gene: 11. The V gene's germline CDR1 is LNHDA and CDR2 SQIVND (reference sequence). Drawing the rest from reference TRBV19 and TRBJ1-2, the complete variable domain is DGGITQSPKYLFRKEGQNVTLSCEQNLNHDAMYWYRQDPGQGLRLIYYSQIVNDFQKGDIAEGYSVSREKKESFPLTVTSAQKNPTAFYLCASGEQGARAGYTFGSGTRLTVV.